These 8 T cell receptor beta chains share one sample of origin, sequenced in a study of cytomegalovirus exposure and HLA in healthy donors. Researchers ran the PCR with 60 Vbeta and 13 Jbeta primers. Assay: immunoSEQ multiplex PCR; the TCRdb copy retains only in-frame clones and omits some. The table lists 85,000 to 100,000 clones, just under 90% of them singletons. The sample comprised PBMCs. The receptors derive from a man aged 18-30 years in good health and CMV-seronegative.

This clone has just one count. The chain joins TRBV6-6 to TRBJ2-7; TRBD1 aligns across 12 bases. Germline CDR1 is MNHNY and CDR2 is SVGAGI (reference sequence). The CDR3 totals 16 residues. V lost 5 bases and J lost 5; bases outside the gene matches: 10. CDR3 residues: CASSTGTGGLRNEQYF. In DNA form, the CDR3 reads TGTGCCAGCAGTACCGGGACAGGGGGCCTCAGGAACGAGCAGTACTTC.

Comment on this clone: The junction does not match germline at one end; this may be a read error. This rearrangement joins TRBV19 to TRBJ1-5, with D perhaps matching TRBD1 (6 bases). The CDR3 sequence is 13 residues long. The germline gives CDR1 LNHDA, CDR2 SQIVND (reference sequence). In DNA form, the CDR3 reads TGTGCCAGTAGTGGAACAGGGAATCGGCCCCAGCATTTT. This translates into CASSGTGNRPQHF.

This clone occurred a few times. The chain has TRBV4-3 and TRBJ1-5; D perhaps matches TRBD1 (6 bases). The CDR3 has 15 amino acids. Trimming took off 5 bases at V and 4 bases at J, with 15 bases between the two ends. Germline values: CDR1 LGHNA, CDR2 YSLEER. The CDR3 region is CASSARTDVNQPQHF. In DNA, the CDR3 is TGCGCCAGCAGCGCCCGGACAGATGTTAATCAGCCCCAGCATTTT.

The chain combines TRBV27 with TRBJ1-1; TRBD1 aligns across 7 bases. CDR3 size: 14 residues. Looked up from germline, CDR1 is MNHEY and CDR2 is SMNVEV (reference sequence). V trimming: 8 bases; J trimming: 1 base; junction bases outside the gene matches: 7. The CDR3: CASLTGTANTEAFF. The CDR3 DNA sequence: TGTGCCAGCCTTACCGGGACAGCGAACACTGAAGCTTTCTTT.

The chain has TRBV5-1 and TRBJ2-5; tentatively, D is TRBD2 (5 bases). The V gene's germline CDR1 is SGHRS and CDR2 YFSETQ. Trimming left V 2 bases short and J 1 base short, with 9 bases between. The CDR3 totals 14 residues. In nucleotides, the CDR3 is TGCGCCAGCAGCTTTTCGGGGATCCAAGAGACCCAGTACTTC. This encodes CASSFSGIQETQYF.

The CDR3, as DNA: TGTGCCAGCAGTGATTTAGGGCGGGACCTATACAATGAGCAGTTCTTC. Protein product: CASSDLGRDLYNEQFF. The V gene is TRBV2, the J gene TRBJ2-1; the D gene is possibly TRBD2 (6 bases). The CDR3 runs to 16 residues. CDR1 is SNHLY, CDR2 FYNNEI, per germline. With 3 bases removed from V and 4 bases from J, the gap between germline ends came to 16 bases.

This sequence joins TRBV5-1 and TRBJ2-5; 7 bases match TRBD1. V lost 0 bases and J lost 4; bases outside the gene matches: 9. The V gene's germline CDR1 is SGHRS and CDR2 YFSETQ. The CDR3 spans 16 residues. The CDR3 bases are TGCGCCAGCAGCTTGGACCGGAACAGGGGAAGAGAGACCCAGTACTTC. Encoded protein: CASSLDRNRGRETQYF.

J is TRBJ2-2 and V is TRBV5-1, with TRBD1 matching over 10 bases. V dropped 3 bases and J dropped 5; count of bases not matched to a gene: 4. The length of the CDR3 is 15 residues. The germline gives CDR1 SGHRS, CDR2 YFSETQ. CDR3 protein: CASSSTGGRTGELFF. For the CDR3, the DNA is TGCGCCAGCAGCTCGACAGGGGGCCGGACCGGGGAGCTGTTTTTT.